Below are 22 T cell receptor beta chains sequenced from a single sample in a study of T cells in Graves' hyperthyroidism and ophthalmopathy. The source material, RNA transcripts, was used to amplify TCR beta CDR3 regions. The HTBI set primed first-round TCR CDR3 RT-PCR. Via MiXCR, TCRdb re-called the multiplex PCR reads, giving one row per CDR3 protein. This sample carries roughly 570,000 distinct CDR3 sequences, roughly 14% of them seen once, and the ten largest clones take about 7%. Sequenced input: blood. These receptors all come from a woman aged 25 to 39 with Graves' hyperthyroidism.

Only a few counts were recorded for this clonotype. The V and J genes are TRBV19 and TRBJ2-2; a possible D gene is TRBD2 (7 bases). The germline V gene encodes CDR1 LNHDA and CDR2 SQIVND (reference sequence). The CDR3 has 15 residues. Trimming pared 3 bases from V and 1 base from J, leaving 9 bases between. The CDR3 loop reads CASSMRGGNTGELFF. As DNA, the CDR3 is TGTGCCAGTAGTATGAGGGGGGGGAACACCGGGGAGCTGTTTTTT.

Ten or more counts support this clonotype. The chain combines TRBV13 with TRBJ1-4; perhaps TRBD1 as D (6 bases). V gave up 1 base and J gave up 8 bases, with 17 bases separating them. In germline, CDR1 is PRHDT, CDR2 FYEKMQ (reference sequence). This CDR3 has 16 amino acids. The CDR3: CASSLVSGGEEEKLFF. The CDR3 DNA is TGTGCCAGCAGCTTAGTGTCGGGGGGCGAAGAGGAAAAACTGTTTTTT.

This clonotype showed up just a few times. The gene calls are TRBV20-1 and TRBJ1-2, with D maybe TRBD1 (5 bases). V lost 0 bases and J 5 bases, leaving 13 bases between the germline ends. CDR1 and CDR2 from the germline V gene are DFQATT and SNEGSKA (reference sequence). CDR3 length: 14 amino acids. The CDR3 DNA sequence: TGCAGTGCTAGAGATCGGGACCTTTTGTATGGCTACACCTTC. It yields the protein CSARDRDLLYGYTF.

V is TRBV7-6 and J is TRBJ2-1; 11 nucleotides line up with TRBD2. This CDR3 comprises 19 residues. Trimming cost V 2 bases and J 2 bases; bases outside gene matches: 11. Germline CDR1 reads SGHVS; CDR2 reads FNYEAQ. The CDR3 DNA follows: TGTGCCAGCAGCTTACCCCTCCCACTAGCGGGAGAGACCTACAATGAGCAGTTCTTC. Translated: CASSLPLPLAGETYNEQFF.

This clonotype was detected ten times or more. This chain uses TRBV7-6 with TRBJ2-2; D unresolved. The CDR3 is 10 residues long. The germline gives CDR1 SGHVS, CDR2 FNYEAQ. V was shortened by 8 bases and J by 7 bases, with 5 bases between the two germline ends. CDR3 DNA: TGTGCCAGCTCCAACGGGGAGCTGTTTTTT. This gives the protein CASSNGELFF.

This chain joins TRBV7-2 and TRBJ1-2; TRBD1 matches 8 bases. Germline CDR1 SGHTA, CDR2 FQGNSA. The CDR3 runs 16 residues. Trimming cost V 2 bases and J 6 bases; bases outside gene matches: 11. CDR3 sequence reads: CASSLRYRGKLNGYTF. In DNA, the CDR3 is TGTGCCAGCAGCTTACGTTACAGGGGGAAATTGAATGGCTACACCTTC.

The V and J genes are TRBV20-1 and TRBJ1-5; D call uncertain. Per germline, CDR1 DFQATT and CDR2 SNEGSKA (reference sequence). The V end lost 6 bases, the J end lost 0 bases, and 12 bases lay between the germline ends. CDR3 length: 14 residues. The CDR3, as DNA: TGCAGTGCGTACCCCATTAATAGCAATCAGCCCCAGCATTTT. Protein sequence: CSAYPINSNQPQHF.

This clonotype was seen a few times. V usage is TRBV18 and J usage is TRBJ2-7; D is perhaps TRBD2 (5 bases). CDR3 length: 15 amino acids. The germline CDR1 and CDR2 sequences are KGHSH and LQKENI. V lost 4 bases and J 1 base, leaving 14 bases between the germline ends. In nucleotides, the CDR3 is TGTGCCAGCTCACTAGACGGGGATCGGTCCTACGAGCAGTACTTC. Encoded protein: CASSLDGDRSYEQYF.

This clonotype was detected ten times or more. J is TRBJ2-1 and V is TRBV2; 9 bases map to TRBD2. The V segment lost 10 bases and the J segment 2 bases; nucleotides outside the gene matches: 3. The germline gives CDR1 SNHLY, CDR2 FYNNEI. The CDR3 extends over 13 amino acids. CDR3 bases: TGTGCCAACAAGCGGGAGGCCTACAATGAGCAGTTCTTC. This translates into CANKREAYNEQFF.

V is TRBV15 and J is TRBJ2-1; tentative D call: TRBD2 (6 bases). Germline values: CDR1 LNHNV, CDR2 YYDKDF (reference sequence). The CDR3 has 15 residues. Deletions cut 0 bases from V and 1 base from J, with 7 bases between. DNA for the CDR3: TGTGCCACCAGCAGAGAACGGGAGTCCTACAATGAGCAGTTCTTC. Its translation is CATSRERESYNEQFF.

About this clonotype: This sequence may be a read error, since a much larger clone differs from it by one base. This rearrangement joins TRBV2 to TRBJ2-4; D call uncertain. CDR1 and CDR2 from the germline V gene are SNHLY and FYNNEI. The length of the CDR3 is 15 residues. CDR3 loop: CASRISSLAKSIQYF. The CDR3 DNA is TGTGCCAGCAGAATCTCGAGCTTAGCCAAAAGCATTCAGTACTTC.

In its sample, this clonotype was seen many times. The chain couples TRBV7-2 to TRBJ1-4, with a possible D match to TRBD1 (6 bases). This CDR3 contains 15 residues. V shed 4 bases and J shed 8 bases, with 17 bases lying between them. Looked up from germline, CDR1 is SGHTA and CDR2 is FQGNSA. In DNA, the CDR3 is TGTGCCAGCAGCTCCCCGACAGGATACTCCGAAAAACTGTTTTTT. Amino acid sequence: CASSSPTGYSEKLFF.

At least ten counts were recorded for this clonotype. The chain links TRBV6-2 or TRBV6-3 to TRBJ1-1; D ambiguous. Trimming pared 6 bases from V and 4 bases from J, leaving 15 bases between. This CDR3 is built from 14 residues. Germline assignment: CDR1 MNHEY and CDR2 SVGEGT. The CDR3 DNA sequence: TGTGCCAGCAGAGGATTGCACGGACGCACTGAAGCTTTCTTT. This sequence encodes CASRGLHGRTEAFF.

At least ten counts were recorded for this clonotype. The chain is built from TRBV27 and TRBJ2-7; possibly TRBD1 for D (5 bases). CDR3 length: 14 residues. In germline, CDR1 is MNHEY, CDR2 SMNVEV (reference sequence). V lost 3 bases and J 2 bases, leaving 11 bases between the germline ends. CDR3 sequence: CASSFGASAYEQYF. DNA of the CDR3: TGTGCCAGCAGTTTTGGGGCGTCAGCCTACGAGCAGTACTTC.

This clonotype was detected ten times or more. The chain carries TRBV2 and TRBJ2-1; TRBD2 aligns across 9 bases. V shed 4 bases, J shed 4 bases, and the junction held 8 bases outside the gene matches. The germline CDR1 and CDR2 sequences are SNHLY and FYNNEI. CDR3 size: 16 residues. The CDR3 is CASSVLAGGSYNEQFF. The CDR3 DNA is TGTGCCAGCAGTGTTCTCGCGGGAGGGTCGTACAATGAGCAGTTCTTC.

About this clonotype itself: Germline is not matched at one junction end, which may reflect a read error. The V call is TRBV4-1, the J call TRBJ2-3, with 8 bases that match TRBD1. The germline V gene has CDR1 MGHRA and CDR2 YSYEKL. The CDR3 contains 15 residues. The DNA of the CDR3 is TGCGCCAGCAGCCAAGTGGACAGGGTTACAGGTACGCAGTATTTT. It yields the protein CASSQVDRVTGTQYF.

Only a few counts were recorded for this clonotype. This chain links TRBV12-5 with TRBJ2-3; tentatively, D is TRBD2 (6 bases). Trimming pared 1 base from V and 1 base from J, leaving 9 bases between. This CDR3 contains 15 residues. CDR1 is LGHNT and CDR2 is FRNRAP in the germline V gene. CDR3 sequence (DNA): TGTGCTAGTGGTTTGGCCGGGACTGGCACAGATACGCAGTATTTT. This encodes CASGLAGTGTDTQYF. The full variable domain, completed using reference TRBV12-5 and TRBJ2-3, is DARVTQTPRHKVTEMGQEVTMRCQPILGHNTVFWYRQTMMQGLELLAYFRNRAPLDDSGMPKDRFSAEMPDATLATLKIQPSEPRDSAVYFCASGLAGTGTDTQYFGPGTRLTVL.

Many counts were recorded for this clonotype. This chain uses TRBV27 with TRBJ2-5, with 9 bases matching TRBD1. This CDR3 comprises 14 residues. The J segment lost 5 bases and the V segment lost 5 bases, leaving 6 bases of the junction unmatched. Per the germline V gene, CDR1 is MNHEY and CDR2 is SMNVEV (reference sequence). CDR3 protein: CASSPGQGWETQYF. In nucleotides, the CDR3 is TGTGCCAGCAGTCCGGGACAGGGATGGGAGACCCAGTACTTC.

There are a few counts of this clonotype. The chain uses TRBV12-3 or TRBV12-4 and TRBJ1-5; D call uncertain. The CDR3 covers 14 residues. The V end was cut by 5 bases, the J end by 2 bases, with 10 bases between. The CDR3 DNA is TGTGCCAGCAGTCCCCGCGTCGGCAATCAGCCCCAGCATTTT. This encodes CASSPRVGNQPQHF.

This clonotype showed up many times. The chain joins TRBV6-1 to TRBJ1-1; D possibly corresponds to TRBD1 (5 bases). Trimming left V 2 bases short and J 5 bases short, with 15 bases between. CDR3 length: 15 amino acids. The germline V gene has CDR1 MNHNS and CDR2 SASEGT. CDR3 sequence reads: CASSEKGEGGTEAFF. CDR3 sequence (DNA): TGTGCCAGCAGTGAAAAAGGGGAGGGAGGGACTGAAGCTTTCTTT.

The rearrangement uses TRBV6-9 and TRBJ2-6; a weak D match, TRBD1 (5 bases). The CDR3 extends over 18 amino acids. Trimming shortened V by 3 bases and J by 4 bases, and 19 bases separated the two germline ends. Germline assignment: CDR1 MNHGY and CDR2 SVAAGI. CDR3 sequence: CASSYTFRVAVGANVLTF. DNA of the CDR3: TGTGCCAGCAGTTACACGTTCAGGGTGGCAGTCGGGGCCAACGTCCTGACTTTC.

This clonotype was counted between two and nine times. The V and J genes are TRBV7-2 and TRBJ2-7; possibly TRBD2 for D (6 bases). Germline loops: CDR1 SGHTA, CDR2 FQGNSA. The CDR3 is 15 residues long. The V end lost 5 bases, the J end lost 2 bases, and 16 bases lay between the germline ends. The CDR3 DNA sequence: TGTGCCAGCAGCAGCTCCCTGGGCGGGACCTACGAGCAGTACTTC. It specifies CASSSSLGGTYEQYF.